A single sample gave rise to the 21 T cell receptor beta chains below, sequenced in a study of blood T cell repertoires in COVID-19. Clones were sequenced by immunoSEQ multiplex PCR, and TCRdb holds only the in-frame ones, with some missing. The table includes a few hundred thousand clones, more than 70% detected once. The sequenced sample consisted of PBMCs or T cells enriched from blood (not recorded which). These receptor sequences come from a woman in her 40s with acute COVID-19.

The gene calls are TRBV7-2 and TRBJ2-3; the D gene is possibly TRBD2 (5 bases). Germline V gives CDR1 SGHTA, CDR2 FQGNSA. The CDR3 has 15 amino acids. The V and J ends lost 1 base and 5 bases respectively, with 13 bases between them. The CDR3 DNA sequence: TGTGCCAGCAGCTTAGATGGGCGGGCGGGAGATACGCAGTATTTT. Its protein is CASSLDGRAGDTQYF.

The chain links TRBV4-1 to TRBJ1-2, with D possibly matching TRBD1 (5 bases). CDR1 and CDR2 (germline): MGHRA, YSYEKL. The CDR3 runs 15 residues. V shed 4 bases and J shed 3 bases, with 15 bases lying between them. CDR3 DNA: TGCGCCAGCAGCCGCGAGGAGGGGCAGGACTATGGCTACACCTTC. This gives the protein CASSREEGQDYGYTF.

The V gene is TRBV19, the J gene TRBJ1-1; 7 nucleotides align to TRBD1. Germline trimming cut 6 bases from V and 11 bases from J; bases unmatched to any gene: 9. The CDR3 length is 12 residues. CDR1 LNHDA and CDR2 SQIVND come from the germline V gene (reference sequence). This chain's CDR3 is CASSMTGTSAFF. The CDR3 DNA is TGTGCCAGTAGCATGACAGGGACTTCTGCTTTCTTT.

The genes are TRBV28 and TRBJ2-7, with D perhaps matching TRBD1 (6 bases). V lost 8 bases to trimming and J lost 5 bases, with 16 bases between them. Germline assignment: CDR1 MDHEN and CDR2 SYDVKM. This CDR3 is 13 amino acids long. For the CDR3, the DNA is TGTGCCAGCCAAAAGACAGGCTTCCACGAGCAGTACTTC. It codes for CASQKTGFHEQYF.

This clone was found once. The chain recombines TRBV10-2 with TRBJ2-7, with unresolved D. There are 13 residues in the CDR3. Trimming left V 1 base short and J 3 bases short, with 7 bases between. Germline V gives CDR1 WSHSY, CDR2 SAAADI. DNA for the CDR3: TGCGCCAGCAGTGAGTTCCCCCGCTACGAGCAGTACTTC. The encoded protein is CASSEFPRYEQYF.

This rearrangement joins TRBV5-4 to TRBJ2-7, with 7 bases aligning to TRBD1. The CDR3 is 16 residues long. CDR1 SGHNT and CDR2 YYREEE come from the germline V gene (reference sequence). With 0 bases clipped from V and 3 bases from J, the junction kept 9 bases outside the gene matches. CDR3 coding DNA: TGTGCCAGCAGCTTGGGTACATTTCGGGACAGCTACGAGCAGTACTTC. It yields the protein CASSLGTFRDSYEQYF.

The chain joins TRBV9 to TRBJ2-3; the match to TRBD1 covers 9 bases. CDR3 length: 16 amino acids. The V and J ends lost 3 bases and 0 bases, in that order; junction bases with no gene match: 5. The germline V gene encodes CDR1 SGDLS and CDR2 YYNGEE. The CDR3 nucleotides are TGTGCCAGCAGCGCGGACAGGGGCCGAAGCACAGATACGCAGTATTTT. This codes for CASSADRGRSTDTQYF.

The V call is TRBV5-5, the J call TRBJ1-1; maybe TRBD1 (6 bases). The CDR3 spans 14 residues. Deletions cut 2 bases from V and 2 bases from J, with 10 bases between. The germline V gene encodes CDR1 SGHKS and CDR2 YYEKEE (reference sequence). The CDR3 is CASSFTGYNTEAFF. Written as DNA, the CDR3 is TGTGCCAGCAGCTTTACAGGGTATAACACTGAAGCTTTCTTT. Variable domain in full (rest from reference TRBV5-5 and TRBJ1-1): DAGVTQSPTHLIKTRGQQVTLRCSPISGHKSVSWYQQVLGQGPQFIFQYYEKEERGRGNFPDRFSARQFPNYSSELNVNALLLGDSALYLCASSFTGYNTEAFFGQGTRLTVV.

This rearrangement joins TRBV4-2 to TRBJ2-1; D is perhaps TRBD1 (6 bases). Trimming took off 0 bases at V and 13 bases at J, with 22 bases between the two ends. CDR3 size: 16 residues. Germline lookup yields CDR1 LGHNA and CDR2 YNFKEQ. CDR3 DNA sequence: TGTGCCAGCAGCCAAGATCAAAGCGCACAGGGTACCGAACAGTTCTTC. This sequence encodes CASSQDQSAQGTEQFF.

The rearrangement links TRBV6-5 to TRBJ2-7, with D possibly being TRBD2 (6 bases). The CDR3 loop spans 14 amino acids. V was shortened by 8 bases and J by 3 bases, with 17 bases between the two germline ends. Germline V gives CDR1 MNHEY, CDR2 SVGAGI. The CDR3: CASGGTGGYYEQYF. CDR3 coding DNA: TGTGCCAGCGGGGGGACGGGCGGATACTACGAGCAGTACTTC.

V is TRBV6-2 or TRBV6-3 and J is TRBJ2-7; TRBD2 matches at 9 bases. Germline CDR1 is MNHEY and CDR2 is SVGEGT. CDR3 size: 15 residues. J was trimmed by 8 bases and V by 0 bases; bases with no gene match: 8. CDR3 loop: CASSYSLAGLAKQYF. The CDR3 DNA sequence: TGTGCCAGCAGTTACTCCCTAGCGGGGCTGGCGAAGCAGTACTTC.

The table lists this clone with a few counts. CDR3 sequence: CASSQTRVGMETQYF. In DNA, the CDR3 is TGTGCCAGCAGCCAAACGAGGGTAGGGATGGAGACCCAGTACTTC. The V gene is TRBV3-1 (or the pseudogene TRBV3-2), the J gene TRBJ2-5; maybe TRBD2 (5 bases). The CDR3 covers 15 residues. Germline CDR1 LGHDT, CDR2 YNNKEL (reference sequence). The V end lost 2 bases, the J end lost 5 bases, and 15 bases lay between the germline ends.

This clone has only one observation. The rearrangement uses TRBV5-6 and TRBJ1-1, with D possibly being TRBD1 (5 bases). Germline V gene lookup returns CDR1 SGHDT and CDR2 YYEEEE. Trimming took off 0 bases at V and 3 bases at J, with 12 bases between the two ends. CDR3 length: 15 amino acids. The CDR3 sequence: CASSLVGGSYTEAFF. The CDR3 DNA is TGTGCCAGCAGCTTGGTCGGGGGAAGCTACACTGAAGCTTTCTTT.

The rearrangement joins TRBV4-3 to TRBJ2-7; D is unresolved. Looked up from germline, CDR1 is LGHNA and CDR2 is YSLEER. Deletions cut 1 base from V and 4 bases from J, with 11 bases between. The CDR3 contains 14 residues. The CDR3 DNA reads TGCGCCAGCAGCCAAGGCCCCCAACTATACGAGCAGTACTTC. Protein product: CASSQGPQLYEQYF.

CDR3 coding DNA: TGTGCCAGCAGCCCGCCCGGGACATTTACCCCAGGTGAGCAGTTCTTC. The encoded protein is CASSPPGTFTPGEQFF. The chain combines TRBV7-9 with TRBJ2-1; perhaps TRBD1 as D (6 bases). CDR3 length equals 16 residues. Per the germline V gene, CDR1 is SEHNR and CDR2 is FQNEAQ (reference sequence). The V and J ends lost 5 bases and 9 bases respectively, with 23 bases between them. The whole variable domain, filled in from reference TRBV7-9 and TRBJ2-1, reads DTGVSQNPRHKITKRGQNVTFRCDPISEHNRLYWYRQTLGQGPEFLTYFQNEAQLEKSRLLSDRFSAERPKGSFSTLEIQRTEQGDSAMYLCASSPPGTFTPGEQFFGPGTRLTVL.

The V and J genes are TRBV7-9 and TRBJ1-2, with D perhaps matching TRBD1 (6 bases). Trimming cost V 4 bases and J 7 bases, with 10 bases left between them. This CDR3 spans 12 amino acids. Germline CDR1 SEHNR, CDR2 FQNEAQ (reference sequence). The CDR3 nucleotides read TGTGCCAGCAGCTACCCCAGGGGTGGCTACACCTTC. Its translation: CASSYPRGGYTF.

The rearrangement links TRBV27 to TRBJ2-3, with 7 positions matching TRBD2. Unmatched junction bases numbered 17, after V lost 5 bases and J lost 6 bases. The CDR3 spans 17 residues. Germline V gene data show CDR1 as MNHEY and CDR2 as SMNVEV (reference sequence). The CDR3 nucleotides are TGTGCCAGCAGTCTAAACCCTTGGACTAGGGGTAGGGATACGCAGTATTTT. Its translation is CASSLNPWTRGRDTQYF.

The genes are TRBV6-2 or TRBV6-3 and TRBJ2-3; 7 bases map to TRBD1. CDR1 and CDR2 (germline): MNHEY, SVGEGT. The CDR3 has 12 residues. J was trimmed by 10 bases and V by 6 bases; bases with no gene match: 7. CDR3 amino acids: CASSGDSGAQYF. The CDR3 DNA reads TGTGCCAGCAGCGGGGACAGTGGTGCGCAGTATTTT.

The sample holds one count of this clone. CDR3 amino acids: CASGEDRGNTEAFF. The CDR3 nucleotides are TGTGCCAGCGGGGAAGACAGGGGGAACACTGAAGCTTTCTTT. The chain carries TRBV28 and TRBJ1-1, with 8 nucleotides matching TRBD1. This CDR3 is built from 14 residues. Looked up from germline, CDR1 is MDHEN and CDR2 is SYDVKM. V shed 8 bases, J shed 1 base, and the junction held 6 bases outside the gene matches.

This chain uses TRBV11-1 with TRBJ2-7; TRBD1 matches at 9 bases. Germline CDR1 is SGHAT and CDR2 is FQDESV (reference sequence). This CDR3 has 14 amino acids. V trimming: 5 bases; J trimming: 4 bases; junction bases outside the gene matches: 6. In DNA, the CDR3 is TGTGCCAGCAGCCCGCGGGACAGGGAGTACGAGCAGTACTTC. It specifies CASSPRDREYEQYF.

Only one count was recorded for this clone. The chain links TRBV7-9 to TRBJ1-4; possible D gene TRBD1, 5 bases. Per germline, CDR1 SEHNR and CDR2 FQNEAQ (reference sequence). The V and J ends lost 3 bases and 8 bases respectively, with 13 bases between them. This CDR3 contains 14 residues. The CDR3 protein is CASSFGGTGEKLFF. The DNA of the CDR3 is TGTGCCAGCAGCTTCGGGGGGACGGGCGAAAAACTGTTTTTT.